The subject of this entry is one T cell receptor (beta chain). Reverse transcription of roughly 0.5 to 1 ug RNA used random hexamers. TCRdb used MiXCR to reprocess the immunoSEQ multiplex PCR reads, holding one entry per CDR3 protein. Among 80,000 or so distinct CDR3 sequences listed, under 95% were seen once. V gave up 3 bases and J gave up 0 bases; unmatched junction bases: 10. Germline CDR1 SGHRS, CDR2 YFSETQ. The CDR3 loop spans 18 amino acids. This entry belongs to a study of CD8 T cells in Susac syndrome. This receptor was obtained from a human donor with Susac syndrome. The chain recombines TRBV5-1 with TRBJ2-5; 11 positions match TRBD2. Input material: CD4+ T cells from PBMCs. As DNA, the CDR3 is TGCGCCAGCAGCTCGCCGGGACTAGCGGCAATGTACCAAGAGACCCAGTACTTC. It codes for CASSSPGLAAMYQETQYF.